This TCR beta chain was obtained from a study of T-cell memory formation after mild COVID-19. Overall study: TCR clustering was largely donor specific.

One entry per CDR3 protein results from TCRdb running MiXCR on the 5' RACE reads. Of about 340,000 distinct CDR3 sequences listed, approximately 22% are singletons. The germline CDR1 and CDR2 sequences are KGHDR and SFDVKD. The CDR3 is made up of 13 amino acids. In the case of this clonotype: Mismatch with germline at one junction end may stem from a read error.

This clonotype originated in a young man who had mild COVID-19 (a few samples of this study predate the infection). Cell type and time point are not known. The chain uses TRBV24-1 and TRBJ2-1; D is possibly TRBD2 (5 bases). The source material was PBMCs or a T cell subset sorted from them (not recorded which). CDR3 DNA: TGTGTCACCAGTGATGAGGGTTTGCATGAGCAGTTCTTC. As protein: CVTSDEGLHEQFF.